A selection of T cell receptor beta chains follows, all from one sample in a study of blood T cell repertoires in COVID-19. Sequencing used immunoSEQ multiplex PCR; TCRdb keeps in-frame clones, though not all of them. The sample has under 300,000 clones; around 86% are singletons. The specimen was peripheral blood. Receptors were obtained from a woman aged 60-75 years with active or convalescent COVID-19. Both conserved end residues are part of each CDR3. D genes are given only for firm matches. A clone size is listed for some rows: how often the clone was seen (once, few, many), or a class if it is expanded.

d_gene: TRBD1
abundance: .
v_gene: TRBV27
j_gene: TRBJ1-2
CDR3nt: TGTGCCAGCAGTTCCGGACAGGTGTGGGGTAAGGGCTACACCTTC
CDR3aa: CASSSGQVWGKGYTF

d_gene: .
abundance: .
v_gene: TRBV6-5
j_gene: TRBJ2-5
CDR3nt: TGTGCCAGCAGTTACTCCGGTCGGGAGACCCAGTACTTC
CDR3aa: CASSYSGRETQYF

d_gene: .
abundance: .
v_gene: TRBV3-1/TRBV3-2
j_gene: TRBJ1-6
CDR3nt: TGTGCCAGCAGCCAAGCAGGGGCGGCGAGTTCACCCCTCCACTTT
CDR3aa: CASSQAGAASSPLHF

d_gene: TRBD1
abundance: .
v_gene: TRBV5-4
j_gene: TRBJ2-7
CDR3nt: TGTGCCAGCAGCTTTTCCCCGGGACAGGGGGCGAAGGGGGGTGACTACGAGCAGTACTTC
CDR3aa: CASSFSPGQGAKGGDYEQYF

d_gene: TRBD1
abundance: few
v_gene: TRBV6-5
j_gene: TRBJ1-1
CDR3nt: TGTGCCAGCAGTTCCTACAGGGGGCTCGGAACTGAAGCTTTCTTT
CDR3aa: CASSSYRGLGTEAFF

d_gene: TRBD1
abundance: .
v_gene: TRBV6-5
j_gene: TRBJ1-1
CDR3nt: TGTGCCAGCAGTACCCCCTTGACAGGGGGCACTGAAGCTTTCTTT
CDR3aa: CASSTPLTGGTEAFF

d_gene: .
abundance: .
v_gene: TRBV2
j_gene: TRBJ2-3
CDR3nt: TGTGCCAGCAGACAGGGTGGTGGGACAGATACGCAGTATTTT
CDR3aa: CASRQGGGTDTQYF

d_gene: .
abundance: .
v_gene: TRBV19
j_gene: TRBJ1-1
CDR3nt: TGTGCCAGTAGGCTTGGGCAGGGCCCCATCTTCTTT
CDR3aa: CASRLGQGPIFF

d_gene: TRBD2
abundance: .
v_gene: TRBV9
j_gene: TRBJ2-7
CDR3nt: TGTGCCAGCAGCTCAAGCGGGGACTCCTACGAGCAGTACTTC
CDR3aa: CASSSSGDSYEQYF

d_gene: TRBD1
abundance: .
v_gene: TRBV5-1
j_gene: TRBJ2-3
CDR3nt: TGCGCCAGCAGCCCGGGACAGGCAGAGGATACGCAGTATTTT
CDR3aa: CASSPGQAEDTQYF

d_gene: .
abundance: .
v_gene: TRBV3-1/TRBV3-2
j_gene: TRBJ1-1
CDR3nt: TGTGCCAGCAGCCAAACAGAGAACACTGAAGCTTTCTTT
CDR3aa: CASSQTENTEAFF

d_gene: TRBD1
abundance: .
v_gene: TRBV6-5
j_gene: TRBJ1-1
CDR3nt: TGTGCCAGCAGTCCTACAGGGGGAATCTCTGAAGCTTTCTTT
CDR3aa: CASSPTGGISEAFF

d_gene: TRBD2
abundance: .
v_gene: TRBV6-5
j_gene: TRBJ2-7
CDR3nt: TGTGCCAGCGCGGGACTAGCGGGGGGGCCGGGGTACTTC
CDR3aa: CASAGLAGGPGYF

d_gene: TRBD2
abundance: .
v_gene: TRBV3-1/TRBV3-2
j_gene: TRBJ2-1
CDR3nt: TGTGCCAGCAGCGCTATCACTAGCGGGGGGAATGAGCAGTTCTTC
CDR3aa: CASSAITSGGNEQFF

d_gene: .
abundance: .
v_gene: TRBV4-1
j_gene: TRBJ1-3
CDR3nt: TGCGCCAGCAGCCAAGATGCGGACGGCCGGCTAGCGGAAAACACCATATATTTT
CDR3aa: CASSQDADGRLAENTIYF

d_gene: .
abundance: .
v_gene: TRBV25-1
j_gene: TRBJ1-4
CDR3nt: TGTGCCAGCAGCCCCCAGTTTAATGAAAAACTGTTTTTT
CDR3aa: CASSPQFNEKLFF

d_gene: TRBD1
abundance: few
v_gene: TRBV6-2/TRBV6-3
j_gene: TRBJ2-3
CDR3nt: TGTGCCAGCAGCTCAGACCGGGACAGGGTTGTGATGGATACGCAGTATTTT
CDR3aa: CASSSDRDRVVMDTQYF

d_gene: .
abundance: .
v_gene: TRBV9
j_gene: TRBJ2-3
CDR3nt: TGTGCCAGCAGCCCCTACCCAGGGGGGAGCACAGATACGCAGTATTTT
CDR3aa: CASSPYPGGSTDTQYF

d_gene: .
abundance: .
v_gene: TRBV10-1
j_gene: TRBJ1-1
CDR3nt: TGCGCCAGCAGTGGGCAGGTCAACACTGAAGCTTTCTTT
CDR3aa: CASSGQVNTEAFF

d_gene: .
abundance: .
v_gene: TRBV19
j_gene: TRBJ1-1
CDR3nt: TGTGCCAGTAGTACGGAGGTTGGGTCGGCTTTCTTT
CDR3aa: CASSTEVGSAFF

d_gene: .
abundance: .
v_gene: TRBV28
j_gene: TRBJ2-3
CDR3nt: TGTGCCAGCAGTTTATTACAGGGGGGGCCAGATACGCAGTATTTT
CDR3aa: CASSLLQGGPDTQYF

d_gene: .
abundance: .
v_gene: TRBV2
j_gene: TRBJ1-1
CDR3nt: TGTGCCATGGACGGGGGGAGCACTGAAGCTTTCTTT
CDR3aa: CAMDGGSTEAFF

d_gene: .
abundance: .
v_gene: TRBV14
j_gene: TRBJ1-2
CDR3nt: TGTGCCAGCAGCCAGGTCCGGACTTATGGCTACACCTTC
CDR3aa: CASSQVRTYGYTF

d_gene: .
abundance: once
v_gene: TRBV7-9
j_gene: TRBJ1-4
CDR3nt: TGTGCCAGCAGCTCCGGGGGACGTGAGGAAAAACTGTTTTTT
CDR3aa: CASSSGGREEKLFF

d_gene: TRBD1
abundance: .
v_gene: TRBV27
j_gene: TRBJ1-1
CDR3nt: TGTGCCAGCAGTTTCTCGGGACAGGTTCTGGCTTTCTTT
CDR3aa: CASSFSGQVLAFF

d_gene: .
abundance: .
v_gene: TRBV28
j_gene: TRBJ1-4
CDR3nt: TGTGCCAGCAGTTCCCCGGGGGGAGCAACTAATGAAAAACTGTTTTTT
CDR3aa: CASSSPGGATNEKLFF

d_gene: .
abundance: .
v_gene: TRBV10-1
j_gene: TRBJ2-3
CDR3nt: TGCGCCAGCAGTGAGTGGGCAGGGAAAAGCACAGATACGCAGTATTTT
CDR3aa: CASSEWAGKSTDTQYF